The 23 T cell receptor beta chains listed next were all sequenced from one sample in a study of cytomegalovirus exposure and HLA in healthy donors. PCR used 60 Vbeta primers and 13 Jbeta primers. The protocol was immunoSEQ multiplex PCR, while the TCRdb copy is restricted to in-frame clones and leaves out a portion. The table includes 160,000 or so clones, about two thirds detected once. The specimen sequenced was PBMCs. Source of these receptors: a woman aged 30 to 39 in good health and CMV-seronegative.

The chain carries TRBV5-1 and TRBJ2-7, with 8 bases lining up with TRBD1. The germline V gene has CDR1 SGHRS and CDR2 YFSETQ. The V and J ends lost 3 bases and 0 bases, in that order; junction bases with no gene match: 2. There are 14 residues in the CDR3. The CDR3 loop reads CASSSTGVSYEQYF. The DNA for the CDR3 is TGCGCCAGCAGCTCGACAGGGGTCTCCTACGAGCAGTACTTC.

This clone was seen only once. The V and J genes are TRBV28 and TRBJ2-2, with 11 bases fitting TRBD2. The ends lost 7 bases at V and 0 bases at J; junction bases unmatched: 1. There are 15 residues in the CDR3. Germline CDR1 MDHEN, CDR2 SYDVKM. As DNA, the CDR3 is TGTGCCAGCACTAGCGGGGGGACGAACACCGGGGAGCTGTTTTTT. It translates to CASTSGGTNTGELFF. Based on the CDR3 plus reference TRBV28 and TRBJ2-2, the full variable domain is DVKVTQSSRYLVKRTGEKVFLECVQDMDHENMFWYRQDPGLGLRLIYFSYDVKMKEKGDIPEGYSVSREKKERFSLILESASTNQTSMYLCASTSGGTNTGELFFGEGSRLTVL.

The chain recombines TRBV5-1 with TRBJ2-7; the D is unclear. Germline V gives CDR1 SGHRS, CDR2 YFSETQ. The CDR3 is 14 amino acids. Trimming took 3 bases from V and 2 from J, leaving 12 bases between them. CDR3 loop: CASSSAQIPYEQYF. CDR3 nucleotides: TGCGCCAGCAGCTCAGCGCAGATCCCCTACGAGCAGTACTTC.

The rearrangement links TRBV5-1 to TRBJ2-2; TRBD2 agrees at 7 bases. Germline V gene lookup returns CDR1 SGHRS and CDR2 YFSETQ. This CDR3 has 13 residues. The V segment lost 6 bases and the J segment 3 bases; nucleotides outside the gene matches: 2. CDR3 DNA sequence: TGCGCCAGCAAACTAGCGTACACCGGGGAGCTGTTTTTT. It codes for CASKLAYTGELFF.

This clone was seen only once. The CDR3 nucleotides are TGTGCCAGCAGCTTAGCGCGTGGGGCTGCTAACTATGGCTACACCTTC. It encodes CASSLARGAANYGYTF. The chain links TRBV7-8 to TRBJ1-2, with D possibly TRBD1 on 5 matching bases. V was clipped by 0 bases and J by 0 bases, with 11 bases between them. CDR3 size: 16 residues. Germline V lookup: CDR1 SGHVS, CDR2 FQNEAQ.

J is TRBJ2-7 and V is TRBV4-3, with 15 bases lining up with TRBD2. J gave up 4 bases and V 2 bases, and 9 bases lay outside the gene matches. Germline assignment: CDR1 LGHNA and CDR2 YSLEER. The CDR3 length is 18 residues. The DNA of the CDR3 is TGCGCCAGCAGCCAAAATTTTGGACTAGCGGGAGGGGTATACGAGCAGTACTTC. This gives the protein CASSQNFGLAGGVYEQYF.

The chain employs TRBV28 and TRBJ2-1; TRBD2 matches at 15 bases. Germline loops: CDR1 MDHEN, CDR2 SYDVKM. This CDR3 has 17 residues. The trim removed 4 bases at V and 8 bases at J, leaving 9 bases unmatched. The CDR3 DNA is TGTGCCAGCAGTTCCAATGGACTAGCGGGAGGGCGGTATGAGCAGTTCTTC. This gives the protein CASSSNGLAGGRYEQFF.

This chain joins TRBV6-1 and TRBJ1-2; 12 bases align to TRBD1. This CDR3 is built from 14 residues. Trimming at V came to 6 bases and at J to 4 bases, leaving 3 bases not matched to a gene. CDR1 MNHNS and CDR2 SASEGT come from the germline V gene. CDR3 region: CASRGQGASYGYTF. CDR3 nucleotide sequence: TGTGCCAGCAGGGGACAGGGGGCGAGCTATGGCTACACCTTC.

V gene TRBV28 combines with J gene TRBJ1-2; D remains ambiguous. Germline values: CDR1 MDHEN, CDR2 SYDVKM. Trimming stripped 3 bases from V and 4 bases from J, with 15 bases between. The CDR3 covers 15 residues. The CDR3 loop reads CASSLDPEAAYGYTF. CDR3 coding DNA: TGTGCCAGCAGTTTGGACCCGGAGGCAGCCTATGGCTACACCTTC.

This sequence joins TRBV4-1 and TRBJ2-4, with TRBD1 as a possible D gene (5 bases). The length of the CDR3 is 15 residues. Per the germline V gene, CDR1 is MGHRA and CDR2 is YSYEKL. V gave up 1 base and J gave up 8 bases, with 15 bases separating them. This CDR3 reads CASSQVLAGLDIQYF. CDR3 nucleotide sequence: TGCGCCAGCAGCCAAGTTTTGGCAGGGTTAGACATTCAGTACTTC.

This chain uses TRBV5-4 with TRBJ2-7; 11 nucleotides align to TRBD1. The CDR3 totals 17 residues. With 4 bases clipped from V and 5 bases from J, the junction kept 14 bases outside the gene matches. The germline V gene has CDR1 SGHNT and CDR2 YYREEE (reference sequence). The CDR3 protein is CASSKPPGQGAINEQYF. DNA of the CDR3: TGTGCCAGCAGCAAACCTCCCGGACAGGGGGCGATAAACGAGCAGTACTTC.

This sequence joins TRBV28 and TRBJ1-4; 7 bases align to TRBD1. V lost 6 bases and J lost 2; bases outside the gene matches: 3. The length of the CDR3 is 14 residues. Germline CDR1 MDHEN, CDR2 SYDVKM. For the CDR3, the DNA is TGTGCCAGCAGCCCAGGGGGGACTAATGAAAAACTGTTTTTT. It is translated as CASSPGGTNEKLFF.

The sample holds one count of this clone. The chain has TRBV14 and TRBJ2-5; a possible D gene is TRBD1 (6 bases). Trimming took 0 bases from V and 9 from J, leaving 17 bases between them. CDR1 is SGHDN and CDR2 is FVKESK in the germline V gene. The CDR3 loop spans 15 amino acids. CDR3 sequence (DNA): TGTGCCAGCAGCCAAGACAGGACAGCCCGCCCGGCCCAGTACTTC. It translates to CASSQDRTARPAQYF.

J is TRBJ2-2 and V is TRBV4-3; possible D gene TRBD1, 5 bases. The CDR3 is 18 residues long. Germline values: CDR1 LGHNA, CDR2 YSLEER. V was clipped by 0 bases and J by 3 bases, with 17 bases between them. The CDR3 protein is CASSQDLTGIVDTGELFF. The CDR3 coding sequence is TGCGCCAGCAGCCAAGATTTAACAGGCATAGTCGACACCGGGGAGCTGTTTTTT.

This chain connects TRBV9 to TRBJ1-2; 8 bases map to TRBD1. The CDR3 is made up of 14 amino acids. Germline CDR1 is SGDLS and CDR2 is YYNGEE. V shed 4 bases, J shed 0 bases, and the junction held 2 bases outside the gene matches. CDR3 nucleotides: TGTGCCAGCAGCCCGGGACAGGCTAACTATGGCTACACCTTC. It encodes CASSPGQANYGYTF.

The chain recombines TRBV5-1 with TRBJ1-2, with D perhaps TRBD1 (6 bases). V was cut by 4 bases and J by 4 bases, with 17 bases left in between. Germline CDR1 reads SGHRS; CDR2 reads YFSETQ. The CDR3 is made up of 15 amino acids. CDR3 sequence (DNA): TGCGCCAGCAGCCCCGAGGGGGGGCTGGGCTATGGCTACACCTTC. Protein: CASSPEGGLGYGYTF.

V gene TRBV7-9 combines with J gene TRBJ1-2; 8 nucleotides line up with TRBD1. CDR1 SEHNR and CDR2 FQNEAQ come from the germline V gene (reference sequence). The CDR3 is 15 residues long. The J segment lost 2 bases and the V segment lost 2 bases, leaving 4 bases of the junction unmatched. The CDR3 protein is CASSLLDRENYGYTF. The CDR3 region has the DNA TGTGCCAGCAGCTTATTGGACAGGGAGAACTATGGCTACACCTTC.

CDR3 in amino acids: CASSRSGGSYNEQFF. CDR3 sequence (DNA): TGCGCCAGCAGTCGCAGCGGGGGAAGTTACAATGAGCAGTTCTTC. The V call is TRBV4-3, the J call TRBJ2-1, with 8 bases that match TRBD2. Germline CDR1 is LGHNA and CDR2 is YSLEER. The length of the CDR3 is 15 residues. V gave up 6 bases and J gave up 4 bases; unmatched junction bases: 8.

The chain couples TRBV2 to TRBJ2-7, with TRBD1 identical over 7 bases. The CDR3 length is 13 residues. V shed 8 bases and J 2 bases; nucleotides not matched to a gene: 6. Germline V gene lookup returns CDR1 SNHLY and CDR2 FYNNEI. The CDR3 DNA reads TGTGCCAGCCAACAGGGGTTTACCTACGAGCAGTACTTC. Its translation: CASQQGFTYEQYF.

The chain is built from TRBV6-4 and TRBJ1-1; 10 positions match TRBD1. Germline V gene data show CDR1 as MRHNA and CDR2 as SNTAGT. Trimming removed 5 bases from V and 1 base from J; junction bases left unmatched: 10. The CDR3 is made up of 17 amino acids. In DNA, the CDR3 is TGTGCCAGCAGTCGAACCGGGACAGGGGTACCGAACACTGAAGCTTTCTTT. Its protein product is CASSRTGTGVPNTEAFF.

CDR3 residues: CASSLTGVNSPLHF. In nucleotides, the CDR3 is TGTGCCAGCAGCTTAACAGGGGTGAATTCACCCCTCCACTTT. The chain couples TRBV7-9 to TRBJ1-6; TRBD1 matches 7 bases. The CDR3 totals 14 residues. V was clipped by 2 bases and J by 7 bases; unmatched bases: 2. The germline V gene has CDR1 SEHNR and CDR2 FQNEAQ (reference sequence).

V usage is TRBV9 and J usage is TRBJ2-5, with 10 bases fitting TRBD2. CDR3 length equals 16 residues. Germline loops: CDR1 SGDLS, CDR2 YYNGEE. The V and J ends lost 0 bases and 5 bases, in that order; junction bases with no gene match: 7. CDR3 sequence reads: CASSVDLAGDRETQYF. CDR3 coding DNA: TGTGCCAGCAGCGTAGACCTAGCGGGAGATAGGGAGACCCAGTACTTC.

This clone was found a few times. The V gene is TRBV5-4, the J gene TRBJ2-1; tentatively, D is TRBD1 (7 bases). There are 15 residues in the CDR3. The V end lost 2 bases, the J end lost 1 base, and 10 bases lay between the germline ends. In germline, CDR1 is SGHNT, CDR2 YYREEE (reference sequence). The CDR3: CASSFQGGSYNEQFF. CDR3 in DNA: TGTGCCAGCAGCTTTCAGGGGGGATCCTACAATGAGCAGTTCTTC.